The rows below give T cell receptor beta chains drawn from one sample of a study of cytomegalovirus exposure and HLA in healthy donors. Here immunoSEQ multiplex PCR was the method, and the copy in TCRdb shows in-frame clones only, minus some. The sample records 150,000 to 200,000 clones, about four fifths being singletons. Sequencing was done on a sample of PBMCs. The receptors come from a girl between 5 and 17 years old in good health and CMV-seropositive. CDR3s include the opening cysteine and the closing phenylalanine or tryptophan. D genes are given only for firm matches. Size is stated for part of the rows, as once, few or many counts, or as a class when the clone is expanded.

J gene: TRBJ1-3; V gene: TRBV7-9; clone size: -; D gene: TRBD1; CDR3 DNA: TGTGCCAGCAGTTCGGACTTTCAGGGGGCTTCTGGAAACACCATATATTTT; CDR3 protein: CASSSDFQGASGNTIYF
J gene: TRBJ2-5; V gene: TRBV9; clone size: -; D gene: -; CDR3 DNA: TGTGCCAGCAGCCTGGCAGGAGGACTCCGAGAGACCCAGTACTTC; CDR3 protein: CASSLAGGLRETQYF
J gene: TRBJ2-3; V gene: TRBV9; clone size: -; D gene: -; CDR3 DNA: TGTGCCAGCAGCGTAGCGGATGGGGGGGCTTGGGATACGCAGTATTTT; CDR3 protein: CASSVADGGAWDTQYF
J gene: TRBJ2-2; V gene: TRBV7-9; clone size: -; D gene: -; CDR3 DNA: TGTGCCAGCAGCACGAACAGGGCCGGCGGGGAGCTGTTTTTT; CDR3 protein: CASSTNRAGGELFF
J gene: TRBJ1-2; V gene: TRBV5-5; clone size: -; D gene: -; CDR3 DNA: TGTGCCAGCAGCACTTTATTATTTGGCTACACCTTC; CDR3 protein: CASSTLLFGYTF
J gene: TRBJ2-7; V gene: TRBV5-1; clone size: -; D gene: TRBD2; CDR3 DNA: TGCGCCAGCAGCCCGACTAGCGGGGGGGCCCACGAGCAGTACTTC; CDR3 protein: CASSPTSGGAHEQYF
J gene: TRBJ1-2; V gene: TRBV30; clone size: -; D gene: -; CDR3 DNA: TGTGCCTGGAGTACGGGAGTACAGAACTATGGCTACACCTTC; CDR3 protein: CAWSTGVQNYGYTF
J gene: TRBJ1-5; V gene: TRBV6-5; clone size: -; D gene: -; CDR3 DNA: TGTGCCAGCAGTTACTCGGGACATAGCAATCAGCCCCAGCATTTT; CDR3 protein: CASSYSGHSNQPQHF
J gene: TRBJ1-2; V gene: TRBV4-3; clone size: -; D gene: -; CDR3 DNA: TGCGCCAGCAGCCAAGTGGGGAGTAATCCTAACTATGGCTACACCTTC; CDR3 protein: CASSQVGSNPNYGYTF
J gene: TRBJ2-5; V gene: TRBV7-7; clone size: -; D gene: -; CDR3 DNA: TGTGCCAGCAGCTTAGTCGGGGTAGGAGAGACCCAGTACTTC; CDR3 protein: CASSLVGVGETQYF
J gene: TRBJ2-4; V gene: TRBV11-2; clone size: once; D gene: TRBD1; CDR3 DNA: TGTGCCAGCAGCAAACTTGGGGGCAGGGGGATAAGGGCCAAAAACATTCAGTACTTC; CDR3 protein: CASSKLGGRGIRAKNIQYF
J gene: TRBJ2-1; V gene: TRBV11-3; clone size: once; D gene: -; CDR3 DNA: TGTGCCAGCAGCTTAAGGGGGAGTGACAATGAGCAGTTCTTC; CDR3 protein: CASSLRGSDNEQFF
J gene: TRBJ1-2; V gene: TRBV18; clone size: -; D gene: -; CDR3 DNA: TGTGCCAGCTCACCAGGCCGGCAGGGGAATGGCTACACCTTC; CDR3 protein: CASSPGRQGNGYTF
J gene: TRBJ1-2; V gene: TRBV13; clone size: -; D gene: -; CDR3 DNA: TGTGCCAGCAGCTCCCTCCGATTGACAGGACCCTATGGCTACACCTTC; CDR3 protein: CASSSLRLTGPYGYTF
J gene: TRBJ2-3; V gene: TRBV6-1; clone size: -; D gene: TRBD2; CDR3 DNA: TGTGCCACTAAAAGGGGAGGGGCGAGCACAGATACGCAGTATTTT; CDR3 protein: CATKRGGASTDTQYF
J gene: TRBJ1-2; V gene: TRBV18; clone size: -; D gene: -; CDR3 DNA: TGTGCCAGCTCACCACCGCAGATCTATGGCTACACCTTC; CDR3 protein: CASSPPQIYGYTF
J gene: TRBJ2-7; V gene: TRBV30; clone size: once; D gene: TRBD1; CDR3 DNA: TGTGCCTGGAGTTCGGGACAGGGGTCCTCCTACGAGCAGTACTTC; CDR3 protein: CAWSSGQGSSYEQYF
J gene: TRBJ2-5; V gene: TRBV2; clone size: -; D gene: TRBD2; CDR3 DNA: TGTGCCAGTGGGACTAGCCGGGTAAACAAAGAGACCCAGTACTTC; CDR3 protein: CASGTSRVNKETQYF
J gene: TRBJ2-7; V gene: TRBV10-3; clone size: -; D gene: TRBD1; CDR3 DNA: TGTGCCATCAGCGCCGGGACAGGGTCCTACGAGCAGTACTTC; CDR3 protein: CAISAGTGSYEQYF
J gene: TRBJ2-7; V gene: TRBV10-1; clone size: -; D gene: -; CDR3 DNA: TGCGCCAGCAGTTTTTCCAGGGAGGTCGACGAGCAGTACTTC; CDR3 protein: CASSFSREVDEQYF
J gene: TRBJ2-1; V gene: TRBV4-2; clone size: -; D gene: -; CDR3 DNA: TGTGCCAGCAGCCAAGAGAATGGGGCTATCCATGGAGTCTTCTTC; CDR3 protein: CASSQENGAIHGVFF
J gene: TRBJ1-5; V gene: TRBV27; clone size: -; D gene: -; CDR3 DNA: TGTGCCAGCAGGCGAGATGATTGGAGCAATCAGCCCCAGCATTTT; CDR3 protein: CASRRDDWSNQPQHF
J gene: TRBJ2-5; V gene: TRBV29-1; clone size: -; D gene: TRBD1; CDR3 DNA: TGCAGCGTTGATCTTGGTGGGGACAGGAGGACCCAGTACTTC; CDR3 protein: CSVDLGGDRRTQYF
J gene: TRBJ1-1; V gene: TRBV7-9; clone size: -; D gene: -; CDR3 DNA: TGTGCCAGCAGCTTAAACGGACACGAGGAAGATGAAGCTTTCTTT; CDR3 protein: CASSLNGHEEDEAFF
J gene: TRBJ1-2; V gene: TRBV6-6; clone size: -; D gene: TRBD1; CDR3 DNA: TGTGCCAGCAGTTACACCAGGGGGCAGACTAACTATGGCTACACCTTC; CDR3 protein: CASSYTRGQTNYGYTF
J gene: TRBJ2-5; V gene: TRBV4-3; clone size: -; D gene: -; CDR3 DNA: TGCGCCAGCAGCCAAGAAATCGGCGGTTGGGAGACCCAGTACTTC; CDR3 protein: CASSQEIGGWETQYF
J gene: TRBJ1-2; V gene: TRBV5-4; clone size: -; D gene: -; CDR3 DNA: TGTGCCAGCAGCTTGGAGGGGGGGCGATATGGCTACACCTTC; CDR3 protein: CASSLEGGRYGYTF
J gene: TRBJ1-2; V gene: TRBV6-6; clone size: -; D gene: -; CDR3 DNA: TGTGCCAGCAGGGGCCTTGCCCCTTCCAACTATGGCTACACCTTC; CDR3 protein: CASRGLAPSNYGYTF
J gene: TRBJ2-7; V gene: TRBV10-1; clone size: -; D gene: TRBD2; CDR3 DNA: TGCGCCAGCAGTGAGTCGAGGGCGGGGGCCTACGAGCAGTACTTC; CDR3 protein: CASSESRAGAYEQYF
J gene: TRBJ1-4; V gene: TRBV7-2; clone size: -; D gene: -; CDR3 DNA: TGTGCCAGCAGTCCAGCCAGGGAAAACGAAAAACTGTTTTTT; CDR3 protein: CASSPARENEKLFF
J gene: TRBJ2-5; V gene: TRBV19; clone size: -; D gene: -; CDR3 DNA: TGTGCCAGTAGTACGGGGGATGGAGAGACCCAGTACTTC; CDR3 protein: CASSTGDGETQYF
J gene: TRBJ1-4; V gene: TRBV11-2; clone size: -; D gene: -; CDR3 DNA: TGTGCCAGCAGCTTAACCTGGGGCCGGGGGGAAAAACTGTTTTTT; CDR3 protein: CASSLTWGRGEKLFF
J gene: TRBJ2-3; V gene: TRBV5-8; clone size: -; D gene: TRBD2; CDR3 DNA: TGTGCCAGCAGCTTGGGTTCTAGCGGGGCTACAGATACGCAGTATTTT; CDR3 protein: CASSLGSSGATDTQYF
J gene: TRBJ1-2; V gene: TRBV13; clone size: -; D gene: TRBD1; CDR3 DNA: TGTGCCAGCAGCCTAGGGACAGGGGGCGATGGCTACACCTTC; CDR3 protein: CASSLGTGGDGYTF
J gene: TRBJ1-2; V gene: TRBV6-5; clone size: -; D gene: TRBD1; CDR3 DNA: TGTGCCAGCAGGCCCGACAGGGGGCAGAGCTATGGCTACACCTTC; CDR3 protein: CASRPDRGQSYGYTF
J gene: TRBJ1-1; V gene: TRBV10-3; clone size: few; D gene: TRBD1; CDR3 DNA: TGTGCCATCAGGTCAACGACAGGGTTCGCTTTCTTT; CDR3 protein: CAIRSTTGFAFF